The present T cell receptor (beta chain) was sequenced within a study of CD8+ T cells in alopecia areata (dated by TCRdb to 2017 to 2018). Broadly, across the study: Treated patients were enrolled in an open-label pilot trial of oral tofacitinib, 5 to 10 mg twice daily, for moderate-to-severe alopecia areata. Tofacitinib was given for 6 to 18 months, followed by 6 months of follow-up off drug to assess delayed response and recurrence. Disease severity in treated patients was measured with the SALT score, which quantifies the percentage of affected scalp surface area. The study used high-throughput TCRbeta sequencing to examine T cell clonal expansion in alopecia areata, in both the C3H/HeJ mouse model and human patients. In humans, TCRbeta sequencing was performed on scalp tissue and on sorted CD4+ and CD8+ peripheral blood T cells from healthy controls and from patients with patchy or totalis/universalis alopecia areata. Patients on tofacitinib were biopsied at baseline and after 4 and 24 weeks of treatment, and several of the patients also had a later scalp biopsy. Scalp clonality was compared across normal scalp (n=4), patchy alopecia areata scalp (n=8), and alopecia totalis/universalis scalp (n=8). RNA came from the PAXgene miRNA kit for fixed scalp, the miRNeasy kit for PBMCs, and the RNeasy kit for mouse skin. Amplification of TCRbeta CDR3 regions was done by immunoSEQ multiplex PCR using 35 Vbeta forward primers and 13 Jbeta reverse primers. General study outcomes and caveats: Shared TCR sequences between patients were less evident than in mice, which may be partly attributable to HLA diversity in the patient population. Resident alphabeta T cells in normal human skin are also sequenced, complicating scalp TCR repertoire analysis, unlike mouse skin dominated by gammadelta T cells. Tofacitinib significantly decreased scalp clonality and the number of expanded CD8+ clones among the top 100 scalp clones. Because the treated cohort was small and had just a single nonresponder, larger studies are needed to establish links between baseline CD8+ expansion and response. Lesional scalp, especially in alopecia totalis/universalis, showed higher clonality and more expanded CD8+ clones than normal scalp, suggesting antigenic drive. Many expanded lesional clones persisted in scalp and blood during tofacitinib treatment, which may partly explain relapse after stopping treatment.

Taken with the paper, the label for treatment or condition translates to: oral pan-JAK inhibitor, 5-10 mg twice daily. Lesional scalp punch biopsies and peripheral blood were obtained from alopecia areata patients. After PBMCs were isolated by density centrifugation and stained for CD3, CD4 and CD8, a FACSAria was used to sort CD4+ and CD8+ T cells. This clone was observed a few times. The antigen it binds to is not known. The sample holds no much larger clone one base away, and base qualities are not on file. The germline V gene encodes CDR1 ENHRY and CDR2 SYGVKD. Measured from the cysteine to the phenylalanine, the CDR3 is 13 residues long. Only the CDR3 portion is preserved as DNA: 39 bases, with reading frame beginning at the first base. The junction shows trimming of 10 bases on V and 5 bases on J, plus 15 bases between the germline ends. The library relied on the immunoSEQ multiplex PCR assay. For TCR sequencing, RNA was extracted from every sample and reverse transcribed into cDNA to serve as template. First-strand cDNA was synthesized using SuperScript III with a 2:1 mix of oligo-dT and random hexamers. A synthetic immune receptor repertoire was used to gauge amplification bias, and whatever bias remained was removed computationally. The paper's data handling went like this. Raw reads were preprocessed to remove errors, and CDR3 was defined by IMGT conventions from the conserved cysteine to phenylalanine. To get clonality, Shannon entropy was normalized by log2 of the number of productive unique TCRs and the result was subtracted from 1. Whether scalp clones were CD4 or CD8 was inferred by matching scalp TCRbeta sequences against CD4 and CD8 repertoires sorted from blood. TCRdb stores this immuneACCESS table with in-frame sequences only. Part of the clones is absent; in the studies checked, under half of the shortfall reflects unresolved V genes, and no reason is known for the rest. That table is the source of V, J and clone size, and D and trimming were worked out from the DNA. The sample includes about 210,000 clones, with less than 45% observed a single time. About 2.6% of the sample is held by the ten biggest clonotypes.

The sample in question was CD4+ T cells sorted from blood, obtained at roughly week 36, from a patient treated with tofacitinib. The V gene is TRBV10-3 and the J gene is TRBJ2-1; the D gene lacks a confident call. The receptor was derived from a human donor with alopecia areata. The CDR3 here reads CATGPSLHNEQFF. The DNA is TGTGCCACCGGCCCGAGTTTACACAATGAGCAGTTCTTC.